The clone carrying this T cell receptor beta chain has just a few counts. Antigen unknown. The identical CDR3 is also encoded by other nucleotide sequences in the sample. This record belongs to a study of cytomegalovirus exposure and HLA in healthy donors. Study-wide points: In vitro testing confirmed a few CMV-associated chains as specific for CMV antigens.

Repertoires were generated with immunoSEQ multiplex PCR, while TCRdb's copy carries only in-frame clones and drops some. The repertoire holds about 120,000 clones, with around 85% as singletons. CDR3 size: 14 residues. The V gene's germline CDR1 is SNHLY and CDR2 FYNNEI. Germline trimming cut 8 bases from V and 6 bases from J; bases unmatched to any gene: 13. Specimen: PBMCs. This sequence originates from a man between 18 and 29 years old in good health and CMV-seropositive. The chain carries TRBV2 and TRBJ2-7; 7 bases are a match to TRBD1. Here the CDR3 DNA reads TGTGCCAGCGGGTCCACAGGGGAAGTTGGCGAGCAGTACTTC. Its protein is CASGSTGEVGEQYF.